This T cell receptor (beta chain) was sequenced for a study of T cells in Graves' hyperthyroidism and ophthalmopathy. The J segment lost 5 bases and the V segment lost 5 bases, leaving 4 bases of the junction unmatched. Germline V gene lookup returns CDR1 SNHLY and CDR2 FYNNEI. The CDR3 is 13 residues long. This clonotype was counted many times. Regions amplified from RNA transcripts were the TCR beta CDR3 regions. The primer set for the first-round RT-PCR of the TCR CDR3 was HTBI. One entry per CDR3 protein results from TCRdb running MiXCR on the multiplex PCR reads. There are just over 550,000 distinct CDR3 sequences in the sample; just over 45% occur only once, and roughly 8.2% lies in the top ten.

The clonotype comes from a woman aged 18-29 years with Graves' hyperthyroidism. Sequencing was performed on peripheral blood or thyroid tissue (not recorded which). The genes are TRBV2 and TRBJ2-5; TRBD2 agrees at 8 bases. In DNA, the CDR3 is TGTGCCAGCAGTACAGGACTAGCTGAGACCCAGTACTTC. As protein: CASSTGLAETQYF.